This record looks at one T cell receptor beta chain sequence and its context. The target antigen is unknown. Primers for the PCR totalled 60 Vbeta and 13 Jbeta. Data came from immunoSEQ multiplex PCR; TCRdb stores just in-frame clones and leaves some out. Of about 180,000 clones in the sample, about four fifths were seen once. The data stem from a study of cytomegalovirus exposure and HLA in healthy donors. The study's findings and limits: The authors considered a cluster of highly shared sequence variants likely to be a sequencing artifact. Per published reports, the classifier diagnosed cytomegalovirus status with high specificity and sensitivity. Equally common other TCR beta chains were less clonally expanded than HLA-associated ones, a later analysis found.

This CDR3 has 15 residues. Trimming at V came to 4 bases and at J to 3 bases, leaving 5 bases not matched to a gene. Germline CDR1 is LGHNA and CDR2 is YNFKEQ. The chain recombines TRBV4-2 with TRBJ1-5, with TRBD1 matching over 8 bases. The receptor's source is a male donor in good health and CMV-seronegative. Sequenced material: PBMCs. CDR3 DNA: TGTGCCAGCAGCCCCAGGACAGGGCCCAATCAGCCCCAGCATTTT. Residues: CASSPRTGPNQPQHF.